This T cell receptor (beta chain) was retrieved from a study of CD8+ T cells in alopecia areata. Whole-study findings and limits: Tofacitinib did not eliminate many expanded lesional clones from scalp or blood. Clarity of TCR sharing across patients fell short of that in mice, possibly HLA-related.

About this clone itself: What it recognizes is unknown.

Following extraction, RNA underwent reverse transcription to cDNA, which served as the sequencing template. The data were produced by immunoSEQ multiplex PCR, yet TCRdb's version contains in-frame clones alone and is incomplete. The profile shows about 140,000 clones, around 83% of them singletons. The sample's treatment: oral pan-JAK inhibitor, 5-10 mg twice daily. This sample comprised CD8+ T cells sorted from blood, obtained at week 4, from a patient treated with tofacitinib. The receptor was derived from a human donor with alopecia areata.

CDR3 in DNA: TGTGCCTGGCTCAGGGTCGGATACGAGCAGTACTTC. This sequence encodes CAWLRVGYEQYF. This rearrangement joins TRBV30 to TRBJ2-7; D may be TRBD1 (5 bases). With 5 bases removed from V and 4 bases from J, the gap between germline ends came to 12 bases. The CDR3 extends over 12 amino acids. The germline gives CDR1 GTSNPN, CDR2 SVGIG (reference sequence).